A selection of T cell receptor beta chains follows, all from one sample in a study of CD8 T cells in Susac syndrome. TCRdb called the immunoSEQ multiplex PCR reads again in MiXCR, with one record for every CDR3 protein. The data hold roughly 190,000 distinct CDR3 sequences, with roughly 90% observed a single time. The sample comprised CD4+ T cells from PBMCs. The receptor source for this set is a human donor with Susac syndrome. Both conserved end residues are part of each CDR3. D genes are given only for firm matches.

CASYGGTNTGELFF	TRBD2	TRBV11-2	TRBJ2-2
CASSLDRAHEQYF	-	TRBV11-1	TRBJ2-7
CASSRGLGTEQFF	-	TRBV6-5	TRBJ2-1
CASSLASGTYNEQFF	-	TRBV5-1	TRBJ2-1
CSASWSQGGPEAFF	-	TRBV20-1	TRBJ1-1
CAWSPSRTSSNNEQFF	TRBD2	TRBV30	TRBJ2-1
CASSTLGGVREQYF	-	TRBV28	TRBJ2-7
CASSQQGVNTEAFF	TRBD1	TRBV3-1	TRBJ1-1
CASSPPNIQTSNYGYTF	-	TRBV18	TRBJ1-2
CASSLDLIQFDTEAFF	-	TRBV5-1	TRBJ1-1
CASRSGTSGYEQYF	TRBD2	TRBV6-2/TRBV6-3	TRBJ2-7
CASRGTLTYEQYF	-	TRBV11-2	TRBJ2-7
CASSLPSDTEAFF	-	TRBV7-2	TRBJ1-1
CASSQVGSGNTIYF	-	TRBV4-2	TRBJ1-3
CSARPGLAGGRDTQYF	TRBD2	TRBV20-1	TRBJ2-3
CASSTQLAANNEQFF	TRBD2	TRBV11-2	TRBJ2-1
CSARAAGGPQETQYF	TRBD2	TRBV20-1	TRBJ2-5
CASSRDRRNNSPLHF	TRBD1	TRBV10-2	TRBJ1-6
CSVALAGGAVDTQYF	TRBD1	TRBV29-1	TRBJ2-3
CASSSSVDTQYF	-	TRBV6-2/TRBV6-3	TRBJ2-3
CASSMDRGATNEKLFF	TRBD1	TRBV5-5	TRBJ1-4
CASSGLTGKPQMNTEAFF	-	TRBV6-4	TRBJ1-1
CASSEGGLNQPQHF	-	TRBV2	TRBJ1-5
CASSRSGGDQNYGYTF	-	TRBV7-9	TRBJ1-2
CASRRAWSGSRHEQFF	TRBD2	TRBV7-2	TRBJ2-1
CASSDKSSGNTIYF	-	TRBV5-1	TRBJ1-3
CASSLWTGPPKETQYF	TRBD1	TRBV11-1	TRBJ2-5
CASSYSWGPTQYF	-	TRBV6-2/TRBV6-3	TRBJ2-3
CASSQEGWQPQHF	-	TRBV14	TRBJ1-5
CASTKKGGMNTGELFF	-	TRBV6-1	TRBJ2-2
CASSEADRDQPQHF	TRBD1	TRBV2	TRBJ1-5
CASSHDPSYEQYF	-	TRBV4-1	TRBJ2-7
CASSASRVSTGELFF	-	TRBV7-9	TRBJ2-2
CASVPQEAGYEQYF	-	TRBV10-3	TRBJ2-7
CASTRQGGYNEQFF	TRBD1	TRBV28	TRBJ2-1
CSAAHPVGLDQETQYF	-	TRBV20-1	TRBJ2-5
CASSTGQTGANVLTF	-	TRBV19	TRBJ2-6
CASSSGQVTNQPQHF	TRBD1	TRBV6-2/TRBV6-3	TRBJ1-5
CASSLNQGQGYEQYF	TRBD1	TRBV5-1	TRBJ2-7
CASSLWSSGTRETQYF	-	TRBV28	TRBJ2-5
CASTSGGWGTQYF	TRBD2	TRBV12-3/TRBV12-4	TRBJ2-3
CASRNPGISGNTIYF	-	TRBV3-1	TRBJ1-3
CASSVQGRGNTEAFF	-	TRBV3-1	TRBJ1-1
CASSRDGQGDTIYF	TRBD1	TRBV5-1	TRBJ1-3
CASSVKGNQPQHF	-	TRBV2	TRBJ1-5
CASSPPSGSTDEQFF	TRBD2	TRBV18	TRBJ2-1
CSAPHSGRGETQYF	TRBD2	TRBV20-1	TRBJ2-5
CASSRGVGETQYF	TRBD2	TRBV6-5	TRBJ2-5
CASSQTGGEYEQYF	TRBD1	TRBV4-1	TRBJ2-7
CSARATAVYQETQYF	-	TRBV20-1	TRBJ2-5
CSASGSAEDQETQYF	-	TRBV20-1	TRBJ2-5
CASSPGTGLGYTF	TRBD1	TRBV18	TRBJ1-2
CASSPRHPPIYGYTF	-	TRBV27	TRBJ1-2